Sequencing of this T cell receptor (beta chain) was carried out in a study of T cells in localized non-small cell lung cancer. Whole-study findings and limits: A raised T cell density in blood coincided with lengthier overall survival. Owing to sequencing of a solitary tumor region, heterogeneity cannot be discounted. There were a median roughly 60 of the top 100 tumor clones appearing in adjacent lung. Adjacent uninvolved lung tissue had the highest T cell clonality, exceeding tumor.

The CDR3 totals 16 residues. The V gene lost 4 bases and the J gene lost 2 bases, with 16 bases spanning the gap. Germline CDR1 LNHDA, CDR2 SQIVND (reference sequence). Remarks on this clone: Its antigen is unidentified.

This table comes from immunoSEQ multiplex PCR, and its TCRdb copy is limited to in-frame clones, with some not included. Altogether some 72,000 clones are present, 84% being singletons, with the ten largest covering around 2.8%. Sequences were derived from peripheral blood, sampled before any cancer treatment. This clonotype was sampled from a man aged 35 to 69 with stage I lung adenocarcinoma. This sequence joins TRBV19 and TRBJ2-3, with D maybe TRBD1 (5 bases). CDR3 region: CASSNPGQVITDTQYF. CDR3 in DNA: TGTGCCAGTAGTAACCCCGGACAAGTTATCACAGATACGCAGTATTTT.